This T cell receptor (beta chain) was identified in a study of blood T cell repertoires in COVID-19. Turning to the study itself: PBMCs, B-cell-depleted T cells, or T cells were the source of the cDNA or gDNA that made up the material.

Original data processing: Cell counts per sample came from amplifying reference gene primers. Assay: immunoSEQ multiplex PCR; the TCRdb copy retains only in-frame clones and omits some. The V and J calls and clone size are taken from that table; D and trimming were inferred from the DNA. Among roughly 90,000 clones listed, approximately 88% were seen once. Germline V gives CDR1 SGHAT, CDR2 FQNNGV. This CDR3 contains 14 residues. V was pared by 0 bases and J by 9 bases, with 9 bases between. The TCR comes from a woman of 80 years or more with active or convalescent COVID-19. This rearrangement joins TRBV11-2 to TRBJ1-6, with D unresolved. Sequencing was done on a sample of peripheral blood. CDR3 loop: CASSLESVGSPLHF. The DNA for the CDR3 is TGTGCCAGCAGCTTAGAATCCGTCGGTTCACCCCTCCACTTT.